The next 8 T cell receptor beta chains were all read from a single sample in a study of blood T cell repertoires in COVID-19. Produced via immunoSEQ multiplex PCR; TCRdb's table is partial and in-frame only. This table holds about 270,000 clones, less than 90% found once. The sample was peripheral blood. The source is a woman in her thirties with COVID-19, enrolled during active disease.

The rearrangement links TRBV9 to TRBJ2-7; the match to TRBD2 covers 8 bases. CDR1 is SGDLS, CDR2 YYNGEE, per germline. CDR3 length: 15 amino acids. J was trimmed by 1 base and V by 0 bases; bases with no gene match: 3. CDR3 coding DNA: TGTGCCAGCAGCGTAGCCGGGGGGGGATCCTACGAGCAGTACTTC. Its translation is CASSVAGGGSYEQYF.

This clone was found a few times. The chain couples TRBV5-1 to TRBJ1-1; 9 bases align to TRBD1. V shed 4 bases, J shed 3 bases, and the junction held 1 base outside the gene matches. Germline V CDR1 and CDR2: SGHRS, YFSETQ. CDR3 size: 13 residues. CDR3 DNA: TGCGCCAGCAGCCGGGACAGGGACACTGAAGCTTTCTTT. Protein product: CASSRDRDTEAFF.

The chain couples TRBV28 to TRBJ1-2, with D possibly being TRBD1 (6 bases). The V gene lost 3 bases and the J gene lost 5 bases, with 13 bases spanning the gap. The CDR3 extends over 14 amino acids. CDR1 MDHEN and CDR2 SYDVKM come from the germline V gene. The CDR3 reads CASSLRGGGYGYTF. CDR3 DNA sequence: TGTGCCAGCAGTTTGCGGGGGGGCGGGTATGGCTACACCTTC.

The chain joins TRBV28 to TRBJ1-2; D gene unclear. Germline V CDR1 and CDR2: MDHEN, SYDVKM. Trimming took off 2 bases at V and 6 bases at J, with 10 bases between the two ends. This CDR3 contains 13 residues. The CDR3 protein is CASSLQDWHGYTF. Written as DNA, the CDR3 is TGTGCCAGCAGTTTACAGGATTGGCATGGCTACACCTTC.

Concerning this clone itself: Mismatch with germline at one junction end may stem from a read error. Written as DNA, the CDR3 is TGCGCCAGCAGTACCGAAGGGACAGGAGGACTTTTT. Protein sequence: CASSTEGTGGLF. The V gene is TRBV5-1, the J gene TRBJ1-1; 8 bases fit TRBD1. The V gene's germline CDR1 is SGHRS and CDR2 YFSETQ. The CDR3 has 12 residues.

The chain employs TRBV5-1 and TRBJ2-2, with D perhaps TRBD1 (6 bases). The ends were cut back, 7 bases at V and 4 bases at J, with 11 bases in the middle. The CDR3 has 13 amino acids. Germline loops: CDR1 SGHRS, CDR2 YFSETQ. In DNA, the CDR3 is TGCGCCAGCGGCCGAGGGGGCACCGGGGAGCTGTTTTTT. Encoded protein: CASGRGGTGELFF. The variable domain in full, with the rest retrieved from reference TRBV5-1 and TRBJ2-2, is KAGVTQTPRYLIKTRGQQVTLSCSPISGHRSVSWYQQTPGQGLQFLFEYFSETQRNKGNFPGRFSGRQFSNSRSEMNVSTLELGDSALYLCASGRGGTGELFFGEGSRLTVL.

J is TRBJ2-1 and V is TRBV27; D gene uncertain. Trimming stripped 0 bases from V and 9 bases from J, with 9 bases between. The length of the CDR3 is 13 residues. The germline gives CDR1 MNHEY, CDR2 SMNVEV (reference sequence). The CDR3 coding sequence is TGTGCCAGCAGTTTATCAGTCCGAGGTGAGCAGTTCTTC. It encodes CASSLSVRGEQFF.

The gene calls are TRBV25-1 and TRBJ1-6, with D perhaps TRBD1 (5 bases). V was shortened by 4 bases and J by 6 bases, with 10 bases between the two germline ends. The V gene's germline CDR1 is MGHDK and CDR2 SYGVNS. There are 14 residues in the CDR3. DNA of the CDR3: TGTGCCAGCAGTGGGGGCAGATTTAATTCACCCCTCCACTTT. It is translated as CASSGGRFNSPLHF.